The 26 T cell receptor beta chains below all came from one sample that was sequenced in a study of T-cell reconstitution after alpha-beta-depleted transplantation in children. This sample's TCRbeta library carried unique molecular identifier barcodes. MiXCR was run by TCRdb on the PCR reads, yielding one entry per CDR3 protein. The sample contains roughly 790,000 distinct CDR3 sequences, roughly 15% of which appear only once. The sequenced sample was PBMCs, mostly from graft donor cells, obtained 360 days after TCRalphabeta/CD19-depleted stem cell transplant. These TCRs come from a male patient between 5 and 17 years old who had a stem cell transplant for acute lymphoblastic leukemia, so the T cells may come from the graft donor.

The chain joins TRBV5-6 to TRBJ2-1; D call uncertain. Per germline, CDR1 SGHDT and CDR2 YYEEEE. This CDR3 has 13 amino acids. V lost 4 bases, J lost 4 bases, and 9 bases lay in between. CDR3 residues: CASSTDVYNEQFF. CDR3 bases: TGTGCCAGCAGCACGGACGTTTACAATGAGCAGTTCTTC. The variable domain in full, completed from reference TRBV5-6 and TRBJ2-1, reads DAGVTQSPTHLIKTRGQQVTLRCSPKSGHDTVSWYQQALGQGPQFIFQYYEEEERQRGNFPDRFSGHQFPNYSSELNVNALLLGDSALYLCASSTDVYNEQFFGPGTRLTVL.

This clonotype was observed a few times. V gene TRBV10-3 combines with J gene TRBJ1-5; no definite D call. The V gene lost 0 bases and the J gene lost 7 bases, with 7 bases spanning the gap. From germline, CDR1 is ENHRY and CDR2 SYGVKD. The CDR3 length is 13 residues. CDR3 DNA sequence: TGTGCCATCAGTGAGTCCCAGGAGCAGCCCCAGCATTTT. Translating gives CAISESQEQPQHF.

The sample holds a few counts of this clonotype. The chain is built from TRBV12-3 or TRBV12-4 and TRBJ1-1, with D uncertain. The CDR3 consists of 15 residues. The V end was cut by 1 base, the J end by 4 bases, with 13 bases between. The CDR3 DNA is TGTGCCAGCAGTTTAGGAGTCTCCCCGGGCACTGAAGCTTTCTTT. It encodes CASSLGVSPGTEAFF.

The chain employs TRBV7-3 and TRBJ2-2, with D tentatively TRBD2 (6 bases). This CDR3 region has 17 residues. Germline V lookup: CDR1 SGHTA, CDR2 FQGTGA. Trimming took 5 bases from V and 0 from J, leaving 16 bases between them. The CDR3 protein is CASSLIPGVANTGELFF. The CDR3 DNA reads TGTGCCAGCAGCCTCATACCGGGAGTTGCGAACACCGGGGAGCTGTTTTTT.

This chain connects TRBV18 to TRBJ2-7, with 7 bases identical to TRBD2. Per germline, CDR1 KGHSH and CDR2 LQKENI. The length of the CDR3 is 14 residues. J lost 8 bases, V lost 3 bases, and 10 bases had no gene match. The CDR3 loop is CASSPWERGTKQYF. CDR3 DNA sequence: TGTGCCAGCTCACCTTGGGAGCGGGGAACGAAGCAGTACTTC.

This clonotype was observed a few times. The chain joins TRBV20-1 to TRBJ2-1; D might be TRBD1 or TRBD2, each matching 5 bases. V lost 7 bases and J lost 12, with 25 bases in between. This CDR3 spans 14 amino acids. Germline assignment: CDR1 DFQATT and CDR2 SNEGSKA (reference sequence). The DNA of the CDR3 is TGCAGTGGGGGGAGAACGAACCTCGAAGGGGTGCAGTTCTTC. Amino acid sequence: CSGGRTNLEGVQFF.

The J gene is TRBJ2-5, the V gene TRBV7-6, with D possibly being TRBD1 (6 bases). Germline V CDR1 and CDR2: SGHVS, FNYEAQ. The length of the CDR3 is 14 residues. With 5 bases removed from V and 1 base from J, the gap between germline ends came to 11 bases. DNA for the CDR3: TGTGCCAGCAGCGAGAGAGGGGGCCAAGAGACCCAGTACTTC. It specifies CASSERGGQETQYF.

J is TRBJ2-1 and V is TRBV20-1; tentative D call: TRBD1 (6 bases). The germline CDR1 and CDR2 sequences are DFQATT and SNEGSKA (reference sequence). V was clipped by 6 bases and J by 3 bases, with 21 bases between them. CDR3 size: 16 residues. This CDR3 is CSALDSNLASYNEQFF. Here the CDR3 DNA reads TGCAGTGCCCTGGACAGCAATCTAGCCAGCTACAATGAGCAGTTCTTC.

In this sample, this clonotype turned up a few times. The chain's CDR3 is CASSDILDTTYEQYF. The CDR3 DNA reads TGTGCCAGCAGTGATATTCTGGACACAACCTACGAGCAGTACTTC. The chain joins TRBV2 to TRBJ2-7; D is perhaps TRBD1 (5 bases). CDR3 size: 15 residues. The V end was cut by 3 bases, the J end by 2 bases, with 14 bases between. Germline-derived CDR1 and CDR2 are SNHLY and FYNNEI.

This rearrangement joins TRBV7-2 to TRBJ2-4; 16 bases line up with TRBD2. The CDR3 spans 17 residues. CDR1 is SGHTA and CDR2 is FQGNSA in the germline V gene. The V and J ends lost 5 bases and 7 bases, in that order; junction bases with no gene match: 8. Here the CDR3 reads CASSQGLAGGRRNIQYF. For the CDR3, the DNA is TGTGCCAGCAGCCAGGGACTAGCGGGAGGGAGGAGGAACATTCAGTACTTC.

The J gene is TRBJ2-1, the V gene TRBV4-1, with 9 nucleotides matching TRBD1. J lost 14 bases, V lost 3 bases, and 8 bases had no gene match. The CDR3 has 13 residues. Germline V gene data show CDR1 as MGHRA and CDR2 as YSYEKL. The CDR3 here is CASSHSRRDREFF. The CDR3 nucleotides read TGCGCCAGCAGCCATTCTCGCCGGGACAGGGAGTTCTTC.

This clonotype has only a few counts. Written as DNA, the CDR3 is TGCGCCAGCAGCCAAGACGGGACAGGGGGTGAAAAACTGTTTTTT. It yields the protein CASSQDGTGGEKLFF. The V gene is TRBV4-1, the J gene TRBJ1-4; TRBD1 matches at 11 bases. Germline trimming cut 0 bases from V and 7 bases from J; bases unmatched to any gene: 1. The V gene's germline CDR1 is MGHRA and CDR2 YSYEKL. This CDR3 comprises 15 residues.

This clonotype was picked up a small number of times. CDR3 region: CSARGLATDTQYF. CDR3 in DNA: TGCAGTGCTAGAGGACTAGCAACAGATACGCAGTATTTT. The J gene is TRBJ2-3, the V gene TRBV20-1; 7 bases align to TRBD2. Germline V gives CDR1 DFQATT, CDR2 SNEGSKA (reference sequence). The CDR3 contains 13 residues. With 1 base clipped from V and 3 bases from J, the junction kept 1 base outside the gene matches.

Here the CDR3 DNA reads TGTGCCAGCAGCAAGTGGGGACAGGGTCGAGAGACCCAGTACTTC. It yields the protein CASSKWGQGRETQYF. The chain joins TRBV21-1 to TRBJ2-5; the table's D call, TRBD1, was not checked against the DNA. TRBV21-1 is reported as a pseudogene. This CDR3 has 15 residues.

The V call is TRBV5-1, the J call TRBJ2-1; 8 nucleotides agree with TRBD2. The germline gives CDR1 SGHRS, CDR2 YFSETQ. The CDR3 runs 14 residues. Trimming took 1 base from V and 6 from J; bases not matched to a gene: 3. The CDR3: CASSLRSGINEQFF. The CDR3 DNA is TGCGCCAGCAGCTTGCGTAGCGGGATCAATGAGCAGTTCTTC.

The chain combines TRBV12-3 or TRBV12-4 with TRBJ1-2; D gene uncertain. This CDR3 has 18 residues. V was clipped by 2 bases and J by 4 bases, with 23 bases between them. CDR3 loop: CASSLRMGRFGDLYGYTF. In DNA form, the CDR3 reads TGTGCCAGCAGTTTACGGATGGGCAGGTTTGGAGACCTCTATGGCTACACCTTC.

This clonotype was seen only a few times. The V call is TRBV5-1, the J call TRBJ1-1; 7 positions agree with TRBD1. The CDR3 contains 14 residues. Germline V gives CDR1 SGHRS, CDR2 YFSETQ. V lost 3 bases, J lost 3 bases, and 5 bases stayed unmatched. As DNA, the CDR3 is TGCGCCAGCAGCTCTGACAGGGTAGACACTGAAGCTTTCTTT. Its protein product is CASSSDRVDTEAFF.

The V and J genes are TRBV13 and TRBJ2-7, with a possible D match to TRBD1 (6 bases). V dropped 0 bases and J dropped 3 bases, with 18 bases sitting between them. The CDR3 spans 17 residues. The germline V gene has CDR1 PRHDT and CDR2 FYEKMQ (reference sequence). As DNA, the CDR3 is TGTGCCAGCAGCTTAGGCCCAGGGGCAATGAAGGGCTACGAGCAGTACTTC. Translated: CASSLGPGAMKGYEQYF. The full variable domain, completed using reference TRBV13 and TRBJ2-7, is AAGVIQSPRHLIKEKRETATLKCYPIPRHDTVYWYQQGPGQDPQFLISFYEKMQSDKGSIPDRFSAQQFSDYHSELNMSSLELGDSALYFCASSLGPGAMKGYEQYFGPGTRLTVT.

In its sample, this clonotype was seen many times. The V call is TRBV5-1, the J call TRBJ2-7, with D perhaps given as TRBD1 or TRBD2 (5 bases each). V dropped 4 bases and J dropped 2 bases, with 7 bases sitting between them. Per germline, CDR1 SGHRS and CDR2 YFSETQ. The CDR3 has 12 amino acids. The CDR3 loop is CASSVGPYEQYF. In DNA, the CDR3 is TGCGCCAGCAGCGTGGGACCCTACGAGCAGTACTTC.

The rearrangement links TRBV10-2 to TRBJ2-7; TRBD1 matches at 10 bases. Germline-derived CDR1 and CDR2 are WSHSY and SAAADI. The CDR3 spans 15 residues. The trim removed 2 bases at V and 3 bases at J, leaving 4 bases unmatched. CDR3 loop: CASSEAGQGSYEQYF. Written as DNA, the CDR3 is TGCGCCAGCAGTGAGGCGGGACAGGGGAGCTACGAGCAGTACTTC.

The J gene is TRBJ2-1, the V gene TRBV7-2; 7 bases map to TRBD2. In germline, CDR1 is SGHTA, CDR2 FQGNSA. This CDR3 has 15 amino acids. J lost 9 bases, V lost 2 bases, and 10 bases had no gene match. This chain's CDR3 is CASSLLPSGKIEQFF. The CDR3 DNA reads TGTGCCAGCAGCTTACTCCCTAGCGGAAAAATTGAGCAGTTCTTC. The full variable domain, rest sourced from reference TRBV7-2 and TRBJ2-1, is GAGVSQSPSNKVTEKGKDVELRCDPISGHTALYWYRQSLGQGLEFLIYFQGNSAPDKSGLPSDRFSAERTGGSVSTLTIQRTQQEDSAVYLCASSLLPSGKIEQFFGPGTRLTVL.

As regards this clonotype: Compared with germline, one end of the junction differs, possibly owing to a read error. The CDR3 reads CGSSFGYTSVSYEQYF. DNA for the CDR3: TGTGGCAGCAGCTTTGGGTACACTAGCGTCTCCTACGAGCAGTACTTC. This rearrangement joins TRBV7-6 to TRBJ2-7, with 7 bases lining up with TRBD2. Looked up from germline, CDR1 is SGHVS and CDR2 is FNYEAQ. CDR3 length: 16 amino acids.

The chain is built from TRBV15 and TRBJ1-2; TRBD1 is a possible D gene (6 bases). V lost 1 base and J 6 bases, leaving 12 bases between the germline ends. This CDR3 region has 14 residues. CDR1 and CDR2 from the germline V gene are LNHNV and YYDKDF (reference sequence). CDR3 nucleotides: TGTGCCACCAGCAGAGCTGACAGGCTCCATGGCTACACCTTC. Translated, it gives CATSRADRLHGYTF.

This chain uses TRBV7-3 with TRBJ2-5; D tentatively reads TRBD1 or TRBD2 (5 bases each). Germline values: CDR1 SGHTA, CDR2 FQGTGA. Between the trimmed V and J ends, which lost 0 bases and 4 bases, there was a span of 18 bases. The CDR3 is 17 amino acids. CDR3 sequence reads: CASSLTGQGVPRETQYF. CDR3 nucleotides: TGTGCCAGCAGCTTAACTGGGCAGGGAGTTCCCCGAGAGACCCAGTACTTC.

The chain employs TRBV5-5 and TRBJ2-7; TRBD1 is a possible D gene (5 bases). CDR1 is SGHKS, CDR2 YYEKEE, per germline (reference sequence). V shed 4 bases and J shed 2 bases, with 19 bases lying between them. The CDR3 covers 16 residues. The DNA for the CDR3 is TGTGCCAGCAGCCAGCAGGGTGGGGCAGGACCCTACGAGCAGTACTTC. As protein: CASSQQGGAGPYEQYF.

This clonotype appeared a few times. The chain has TRBV4-1 and TRBJ2-7; 14 bases are shared with TRBD2. This CDR3 region has 19 residues. The V gene's germline CDR1 is MGHRA and CDR2 YSYEKL. V was clipped by 0 bases and J by 2 bases; unmatched bases: 9. CDR3 loop: CASSQDLGGTSGRPYEQYF. Written as DNA, the CDR3 is TGCGCCAGCAGCCAAGATCTCGGCGGGACTAGCGGGAGACCCTACGAGCAGTACTTC.